Below are 8 T cell receptor beta chains sequenced from a single sample in a study of Ad26.COV2.S vaccination and SARS-CoV-2 variants. The method was immunoSEQ multiplex PCR; TCRdb's version includes in-frame clones alone and lacks a portion of them. The data contain about 350,000 clones, about 90% of them seen just once; the ten biggest clones take up 3% to 5%. Material: peripheral blood, obtained after recovery from COVID-19. These receptors all come from a human donor who had recovered from COVID-19.

V usage is TRBV9 and J usage is TRBJ1-2, with 7 bases matching TRBD1. Germline V gene sequence: CDR1 SGDLS, CDR2 YYNGEE. V shed 0 bases and J 5 bases; nucleotides not matched to a gene: 10. The CDR3 extends over 16 amino acids. The CDR3 DNA follows: TGTGCCAGCAGCGTAGACGAAGGGGGCGCGAAATATGGCTACACCTTC. Translated, it gives CASSVDEGGAKYGYTF. The whole variable domain, filled in from reference TRBV9 and TRBJ1-2, reads DSGVTQTPKHLITATGQRVTLRCSPRSGDLSVYWYQQSLDQGLQFLIQYYNGEERAKGNILERFSAQQFPDLHSELNLSSLELGDSALYFCASSVDEGGAKYGYTFGSGTRLTVV.

V is TRBV7-9 and J is TRBJ1-1, with unresolved D. Trimming shortened V by 3 bases and J by 1 base, and 9 bases separated the two germline ends. Germline values: CDR1 SEHNR, CDR2 FQNEAQ (reference sequence). The CDR3 covers 14 residues. The CDR3 here is CASSFRPKNTEAFF. The CDR3, as DNA: TGTGCCAGCAGCTTCCGACCCAAGAACACTGAAGCTTTCTTT.

The gene calls are TRBV2 and TRBJ1-2; D remains ambiguous. Germline-derived CDR1 and CDR2 are SNHLY and FYNNEI. CDR3 size: 14 residues. The V and J ends lost 7 bases and 2 bases respectively, with 14 bases between them. CDR3 nucleotide sequence: TGTGCCAGCACCCTCGAGGGCATAAACTATGGCTACACCTTC. It yields the protein CASTLEGINYGYTF.

The rearrangement uses TRBV19 and TRBJ1-1, with TRBD1 matching 11 bases. Germline V gene data show CDR1 as LNHDA and CDR2 as SQIVND (reference sequence). The ends lost 6 bases at V and 7 bases at J; junction bases unmatched: 7. The CDR3 spans 14 residues. The CDR3 DNA sequence: TGTGCCAGTAGCCCACTGGGACAGGGGGTTGAAGCTTTCTTT. Protein product: CASSPLGQGVEAFF.

Worth noting for this clone: Other nucleotide sequences in the sample specify the same CDR3. The chain recombines TRBV19 with TRBJ1-1; D gene unclear. The CDR3 has 13 amino acids. Per germline, CDR1 LNHDA and CDR2 SQIVND (reference sequence). With 1 base removed from V and 0 bases from J, the gap between germline ends came to 3 bases. This chain's CDR3 is CASSIAMNTEAFF. CDR3 nucleotides: TGTGCCAGTAGTATAGCCATGAACACTGAAGCTTTCTTT.

This chain joins TRBV10-1 and TRBJ1-1, with D perhaps matching TRBD1 (6 bases). The germline CDR1 and CDR2 sequences are WNHNN and SYGVQD (reference sequence). Trimming took off 5 bases at V and 4 bases at J, with 14 bases between the two ends. The CDR3 is made up of 14 amino acids. As DNA, the CDR3 is TGCGCCAGCAGTACAGGGATAGGGGCCACTGAAGCTTTCTTT. The encoded protein is CASSTGIGATEAFF.

This chain connects TRBV9 to TRBJ2-1, with TRBD2 identical over 10 bases. The V and J ends lost 1 base and 7 bases, in that order; junction bases with no gene match: 8. Germline V gene sequence: CDR1 SGDLS, CDR2 YYNGEE. The CDR3 is made up of 16 amino acids. The CDR3 nucleotides are TGTGCCAGCAGCGTAACGAGCGGGGGGGCGGTTAATGAGCAGTTCTTC. Protein product: CASSVTSGGAVNEQFF.

The chain joins TRBV5-1 to TRBJ1-4; the D is unclear. V lost 1 base and J 6 bases, leaving 10 bases between the germline ends. The CDR3 spans 14 residues. Germline assignment: CDR1 SGHRS and CDR2 YFSETQ. CDR3 in DNA: TGCGCCAGCAGCTTGTGGGGAAGTGATGAAAAACTGTTTTTT. Translated, it gives CASSLWGSDEKLFF. Looking up the rest from reference TRBV5-1 and TRBJ1-4 gives the full variable domain: KAGVTQTPRYLIKTRGQQVTLSCSPISGHRSVSWYQQTPGQGLQFLFEYFSETQRNKGNFPGRFSGRQFSNSRSEMNVSTLELGDSALYLCASSLWGSDEKLFFGSGTQLSVL.